This TCR beta chain was identified in a study of blood T cell repertoires in COVID-19. On the study more broadly: There were acute and convalescent COVID-19 samples, and they came from the United States, Italy and Spain. PBMCs, B-cell-depleted T cells, or T cells were the source of the cDNA or gDNA that made up the material.

The germline V gene encodes CDR1 KGHSH and CDR2 LQKENI. The CDR3 length is 18 residues. V was shortened by 4 bases and J by 9 bases, with 25 bases between the two germline ends. As processed by the authors: Amplification from reference gene primers served as the basis for estimated nucleated cell counts. Data came from immunoSEQ multiplex PCR; TCRdb stores just in-frame clones and leaves some out. Clonal size and the V and J genes are those of that table, whereas D and trimming came from the DNA. The sample carries hundreds of thousands of clones, 83% recorded once. The specimen sequenced was peripheral blood. The gene calls are TRBV18 and TRBJ1-6; possibly TRBD1 for D (6 bases). This receptor was obtained from a young woman with COVID-19, enrolled during active disease. The CDR3 region has the DNA TGTGCCAGCTCACGGGATGCACCGGGGGGCTCCGGTAGTTCACCCCTCCACTTT. Translated: CASSRDAPGGSGSSPLHF.